The T cell receptor (beta chain) described here comes from a study of technical replicates of blood from a handful of donors (TCRdb year 2017). Regarding this clone: It has no known antigen specificity. Qualities for individual bases were not recorded, and no much larger clone is one base off.

Libraries were constructed by the immunoSEQ multiplex PCR assay. TCRdb limited this immuneACCESS table to in-frame rearrangements with V and J called. A share of clones is missing; checked studies link under half to unresolved V genes, and the rest is unexplained. The table for this sample lists about 75,000 clones; around 97% of them were counted only once. The ten largest clones capture more than 0.15% of the sample. The TCR originated in a human donor in good health. Sample: T cells isolated from PBMCs.

The bases are TGTGCCAGCAGCTCATCTAGCGTGGGGCAGACATATACGCAGTATTTT. Translated, it gives CASSSSSVGQTYTQYF. The V and J genes are TRBV5-4 and TRBJ2-3, with TRBD2 tentatively as D gene (6 bases match). In the germline V gene (reference sequence), CDR1 corresponds to SGHNT and CDR2 to YYREEE. Between the V and J ends, shortened by 3 bases and 7 bases respectively, the junction contains 21 bases. The CDR3, from cysteine to phenylalanine, totals 16 residues. Only the CDR3 portion is preserved as DNA: 48 bases, with reading frame beginning at the first base.